A single sample gave rise to the 5 T cell receptor beta chains below, sequenced in a study of blood T cell repertoires in COVID-19. Only in-frame clones appear in the TCRdb table, and some are missing; sequencing was by immunoSEQ multiplex PCR. The sample contains about half a million clones, 75% to 90% of which appear only once. Sequenced material: peripheral blood. Receptor source: a human donor in a cohort sampled during active COVID-19.

V and J are TRBV9 and TRBJ2-5, with a weak D call TRBD2 (5 bases). V was trimmed by 4 bases and J by 2 bases, leaving 15 bases between them. The germline V gene has CDR1 SGDLS and CDR2 YYNGEE. The CDR3 consists of 15 residues. CDR3 sequence: CASSPRLSGQETQYF. The CDR3 DNA sequence: TGTGCCAGCAGCCCCCGCCTGTCGGGGCAAGAGACCCAGTACTTC.

This chain links TRBV7-9 with TRBJ2-7, with 10 nucleotides matching TRBD2. Germline values: CDR1 SEHNR, CDR2 FQNEAQ (reference sequence). Trimming at V came to 5 bases and at J to 3 bases, leaving 7 bases not matched to a gene. The CDR3 totals 15 residues. In DNA, the CDR3 is TGTGCCAGCAGCAAACGGACTAGCGGAGACTACGAGCAGTACTTC. It codes for CASSKRTSGDYEQYF.

The CDR3, as DNA: TGTGCTAGTGGTTTGAGCGGGGGGGCTGGGGTTCCCGGCAGTGAAAAACTGTTTTTT. This codes for CASGLSGGAGVPGSEKLFF. This rearrangement joins TRBV12-5 to TRBJ1-4; D possibly corresponds to TRBD1 (6 bases). Deletions cut 2 bases from V and 7 bases from J, with 26 bases between. CDR3 length: 19 residues. Germline assignment: CDR1 LGHNT and CDR2 FRNRAP. Full variable domain (remainder filled in from reference TRBV12-5 and TRBJ1-4): DARVTQTPRHKVTEMGQEVTMRCQPILGHNTVFWYRQTMMQGLELLAYFRNRAPLDDSGMPKDRFSAEMPDATLATLKIQPSEPRDSAVYFCASGLSGGAGVPGSEKLFFGSGTQLSVL.

The rearrangement uses TRBV5-1 and TRBJ1-1; 9 positions match TRBD1. In germline, CDR1 is SGHRS, CDR2 YFSETQ. The ends lost 0 bases at V and 8 bases at J; junction bases unmatched: 5. This CDR3 spans 14 amino acids. CDR3 loop: CASSLAGTGREAFF. CDR3 DNA sequence: TGCGCCAGCAGCTTGGCCGGGACAGGGAGGGAAGCTTTCTTT. Full variable domain (remainder filled in from reference TRBV5-1 and TRBJ1-1): KAGVTQTPRYLIKTRGQQVTLSCSPISGHRSVSWYQQTPGQGLQFLFEYFSETQRNKGNFPGRFSGRQFSNSRSEMNVSTLELGDSALYLCASSLAGTGREAFFGQGTRLTVV.

This clone was observed at least ten times. The rearrangement uses TRBV3-1 (or the pseudogene TRBV3-2) and TRBJ2-1; the D gene is possibly TRBD2 (6 bases). In germline, CDR1 is LGHDT, CDR2 YNNKEL (reference sequence). Trimming removed 4 bases from V and 3 bases from J, with 10 bases in between. The CDR3 consists of 14 residues. The CDR3 protein is CASSRGMGYNEQFF. The CDR3 DNA sequence: TGTGCCAGCAGCCGCGGGATGGGCTACAATGAGCAGTTCTTC.